One sample yielded the 26 T cell receptor beta chains listed below, sequenced in a study of regulatory T cells in long-lasting Graves disease (dated by TCRdb to the early 2020s). Libraries were built with multiplex PCR. The instrument was an Illumina HiSeq 4000. CDR3 regions were amplified by Arm-PCR with iRepertoire HTBI primers to construct TCR beta libraries. TCRdb passed the public sequencing reads through fastp at Q25 and MiXCR, retaining productive beta sequences. Under each unique CDR3 protein, matching rows form one entry showing the most common genes and DNA. The sample contains roughly 410,000 distinct CDR3 sequences, approximately 16% of them found a single time. The ten most abundant clones make up about 8.2% of the sample. In the paper's terms, the time point label means: newly diagnosed GD, antithyroid drugs for less than 3 months. For both TCR sequencing and RNA sequencing, RNA was extracted from PBMCs in TRIzol.

The sample was also linked to a second study, of T cells in Graves' hyperthyroidism and ophthalmopathy.

The sequencing here drew on peripheral blood mononuclear cells (PBMCs), taken at new diagnosis, from a patient treated with antithyroid drugs. The receptors come from a woman between 40 and 55 years old with Graves disease. Donor details come from another sample of the same person, matched by shared clones.

This clonotype was seen ten or more times. This chain joins TRBV7-8 and TRBJ1-5, with D possibly matching TRBD1 (6 bases). The germline gives CDR1 SGHVS, CDR2 FQNEAQ. CDR3 size: 17 residues. The V and J ends lost 3 bases and 7 bases respectively, with 22 bases between them. The CDR3 sequence is CASSFSVIGGLEQPQHF. The CDR3 nucleotides are TGTGCCAGCAGCTTTAGTGTAATCGGGGGCCTAGAACAGCCCCAGCATTTT.

This clonotype was observed a handful of times. This rearrangement joins TRBV19 to TRBJ1-5; 7 nucleotides line up with TRBD1. Germline V gene lookup returns CDR1 LNHDA and CDR2 SQIVND (reference sequence). The V and J ends lost 9 bases and 2 bases, in that order; junction bases with no gene match: 10. The CDR3 sequence is 15 residues long. The CDR3 sequence is CASQSRGGGNQPQHF. CDR3 nucleotides: TGTGCCAGCCAATCCAGGGGGGGAGGCAATCAGCCCCAGCATTTT.

This clonotype appeared many times. The chain links TRBV13 to TRBJ2-5, with TRBD2 matching over 9 bases. Germline-derived CDR1 and CDR2 are PRHDT and FYEKMQ (reference sequence). V dropped 2 bases and J dropped 0; count of bases not matched to a gene: 4. The CDR3 length is 16 residues. The CDR3 protein is CASSLRLAGNQETQYF. The CDR3 DNA is TGTGCCAGCAGCTTACGGCTAGCGGGAAACCAAGAGACCCAGTACTTC.

This clonotype has ten or more counts. The CDR3 loop reads CASSLAVGNEQYF. The CDR3 DNA sequence: TGTGCCAGCAGCTTAGCTGTGGGGAACGAGCAGTACTTC. The V call is TRBV11-3, the J call TRBJ2-7; no clear D. Germline CDR1 SGHNT, CDR2 YENEEA. Trimming left V 1 base short and J 5 bases short, with 9 bases between. The CDR3 runs 13 residues.

There are a few counts of this clonotype. The chain combines TRBV4-2 with TRBJ1-1; D call uncertain. CDR3 length equals 13 residues. Germline CDR1 and CDR2: LGHNA and YNFKEQ. V lost 0 bases to trimming and J lost 4 bases, with 6 bases between them. CDR3 loop: CASSQDGSTEAFF. The CDR3 bases are TGTGCCAGCAGCCAAGATGGTAGCACTGAAGCTTTCTTT.

Here the CDR3 reads CASSPLAPGGEAGGPSYNEQFF. In nucleotides, the CDR3 is TGTGCCAGTAGTCCCCTAGCCCCCGGAGGCGAAGCGGGAGGGCCTTCCTACAATGAGCAGTTCTTC. The chain is built from TRBV19 and TRBJ2-1; 10 nucleotides agree with TRBD2. The length of the CDR3 is 22 residues. The V gene end was trimmed by 5 bases and the J gene end by 1 base; junction bases not matched to a gene: 23. Germline V gene data show CDR1 as LNHDA and CDR2 as SQIVND (reference sequence).

This clonotype was detected many times. V usage is TRBV2 and J usage is TRBJ1-5; 9 bases line up with TRBD1. The V and J ends lost 10 bases and 0 bases, in that order; junction bases with no gene match: 4. The CDR3 runs 14 residues. Germline V gives CDR1 SNHLY, CDR2 FYNNEI. The CDR3 DNA follows: TGTGCCACCGCGGGACAGGGTAGCAATCAGCCCCAGCATTTT. It yields the protein CATAGQGSNQPQHF.

The chain is built from TRBV5-1 and TRBJ2-2; D perhaps matches TRBD1 (6 bases). Trimming cost V 4 bases and J 2 bases, with 12 bases left between them. CDR1 is SGHRS, CDR2 YFSETQ, per germline. This CDR3 is built from 15 residues. The CDR3 DNA follows: TGCGCCAGCAGCAAAGACAGGTCCAACACCGGGGAGCTGTTTTTT. Translation gives CASSKDRSNTGELFF. The variable domain in full, completed from reference TRBV5-1 and TRBJ2-2, reads KAGVTQTPRYLIKTRGQQVTLSCSPISGHRSVSWYQQTPGQGLQFLFEYFSETQRNKGNFPGRFSGRQFSNSRSEMNVSTLELGDSALYLCASSKDRSNTGELFFGEGSRLTVL.

The chain carries TRBV18 and TRBJ2-5; 8 bases agree with TRBD2. The trim removed 0 bases at V and 1 base at J, leaving 4 bases unmatched. Germline V gene sequence: CDR1 KGHSH, CDR2 LQKENI. There are 16 residues in the CDR3. As DNA, the CDR3 is TGTGCCAGCTCACCACCCAGCGGGGGCGGCCAAGAGACCCAGTACTTC. The encoded protein is CASSPPSGGGQETQYF. Drawing the rest from reference TRBV18 and TRBJ2-5, the complete variable domain is NAGVMQNPRHLVRRRGQEARLRCSPMKGHSHVYWYRQLPEEGLKFMVYLQKENIIDESGMPKERFSAEFPKEGPSILRIQQVVRGDSAAYFCASSPPSGGGQETQYFGPGTRLLVL.

This clonotype showed up many times. V is TRBV6-4 and J is TRBJ1-2; D possibly corresponds to TRBD1 (6 bases). The germline V and J ends were trimmed by 6 bases and 6 bases, with 14 bases remaining between them. Germline loops: CDR1 MRHNA, CDR2 SNTAGT. CDR3 size: 13 residues. The CDR3 sequence: CASRATGSHGYTF. The CDR3 nucleotides read TGTGCCAGCAGGGCGACAGGAAGCCATGGCTACACCTTC.

The chain has TRBV3-1 and TRBJ2-7, with 14 bases aligning to TRBD2. This CDR3 is 17 amino acids long. V shed 4 bases, J shed 1 base, and the junction held 6 bases outside the gene matches. Germline loops: CDR1 LGHDT, CDR2 YNNKEL (reference sequence). CDR3 residues: CASSPLGTSGSSYEQYF. The CDR3 bases are TGTGCCAGCAGCCCTTTGGGGACTAGCGGGAGTTCCTACGAGCAGTACTTC.

This clonotype was seen many times. This chain connects TRBV7-2 to TRBJ2-7, with D unresolved. Germline CDR1 is SGHTA and CDR2 is FQGNSA. The CDR3 contains 14 residues. The germline V and J ends were trimmed by 1 base and 4 bases, with 11 bases remaining between them. The CDR3 DNA sequence: TGTGCCAGCAGCTTAGGGTCCCGGTCATACGAGCAGTACTTC. It translates to CASSLGSRSYEQYF.

About this clonotype: This may come from a read error, since a much larger clone is one base off. The chain uses TRBV7-2 and TRBJ2-1, with TRBD1 matching 9 bases. The CDR3 is made up of 15 amino acids. The germline V gene has CDR1 SGHTA and CDR2 FQGNSA. CDR3 DNA sequence: TGTGCCAGCGGCTTGGGGACAGGGACCTACAATGAGCAGTTCTTC. Translation gives CASGLGTGTYNEQFF.

This clonotype was found many times. The rearrangement joins TRBV7-2 to TRBJ2-1, with D perhaps TRBD1 or TRBD2 (5 bases each). The CDR3 length is 13 residues. The germline V gene encodes CDR1 SGHTA and CDR2 FQGNSA. With 8 bases removed from V and 0 bases from J, the gap between germline ends came to 8 bases. The CDR3 DNA reads as TGTGCCAGCGGGACGTACTCCTACAATGAGCAGTTCTTC. This codes for CASGTYSYNEQFF.

The table lists this clonotype with a few counts. The CDR3 here is CSAKTGLNEKLFF. The CDR3 DNA reads TGCAGTGCAAAGACAGGGTTGAATGAAAAACTGTTTTTT. The chain has TRBV20-1 and TRBJ1-4; 7 bases are a match to TRBD1. This CDR3 has 13 amino acids. Germline-derived CDR1 and CDR2 are DFQATT and SNEGSKA (reference sequence). With V trimmed by 6 bases and J by 5 bases, 6 bases remained unmatched.

This clonotype was recorded a few times. The gene calls are TRBV20-1 and TRBJ1-2; 10 bases agree with TRBD1. Per germline, CDR1 DFQATT and CDR2 SNEGSKA (reference sequence). The V gene end was trimmed by 6 bases and the J gene end by 3 bases; junction bases not matched to a gene: 7. The CDR3 length is 14 residues. In DNA form, the CDR3 reads TGCAGTGCCGAAGGGACAGGGGCCCACTATGGCTACACCTTC. Translation gives CSAEGTGAHYGYTF.

The V and J genes are TRBV12-3 or TRBV12-4 and TRBJ1-1; D remains unclear. Trimming shortened V by 10 bases and J by 6 bases, and 12 bases separated the two germline ends. This CDR3 has 11 amino acids. For the CDR3, the DNA is TGTGCCACCGTGACTGCGGCTGAAGCTTTCTTT. Its translation: CATVTAAEAFF.

The table lists this clonotype with many counts. V gene TRBV29-1 combines with J gene TRBJ2-1; D may be TRBD2 (5 bases). This CDR3 is 14 amino acids long. Germline-derived CDR1 and CDR2 are SQVTM and ANQGSEA. CDR3 in amino acids: CSLKTASPGNEQFF. CDR3 in DNA: TGCAGTTTAAAAACGGCTAGCCCGGGTAATGAGCAGTTCTTC.

This clonotype was seen ten or more times. The chain joins TRBV2 to TRBJ2-7; a weak D match, TRBD1 (6 bases). CDR3 length equals 15 residues. From germline, CDR1 is SNHLY and CDR2 FYNNEI. Trimming removed 1 base from V and 5 bases from J, with 15 bases in between. The CDR3, as DNA: TGTGCCAGCAGTGAAGGCAAGGGGGTAGTTGACGAGCAGTACTTC. Amino acid sequence: CASSEGKGVVDEQYF.

As concerns this clonotype: A much bigger clone sits one base away, suggesting this may be a read error. The chain combines TRBV12-3 or TRBV12-4 with TRBJ2-7; TRBD2 agrees at 11 bases. The V and J ends lost 1 base and 7 bases, in that order; junction bases with no gene match: 18. This CDR3 is built from 19 residues. The CDR3 DNA reads as TGTGCCAGCAGTTTAGGGTTAGCGGGAGGGCCGGAGGACTACAATGAGCAGTACTTC. Translated: CASSLGLAGGPEDYNEQYF.

CDR3 sequence: CASRTGPVNEQYF. CDR3 DNA sequence: TGTGCCAGCAGGACAGGGCCCGTCAACGAGCAGTACTTC. The chain joins TRBV2 to TRBJ2-7; 7 bases align to TRBD1. The trim removed 6 bases at V and 5 bases at J, leaving 7 bases unmatched. CDR1 is SNHLY and CDR2 is FYNNEI in the germline V gene. The CDR3 runs to 13 residues.

This clonotype was detected a few times. The chain links TRBV12-3 or TRBV12-4 to TRBJ2-1, with a possible D match to TRBD1 (5 bases). The CDR3 length is 15 residues. Trimming removed 5 bases at V and 6 bases at J, with 17 bases between. Here the CDR3 reads CASSPDWTTSNEQFF. The CDR3 bases are TGTGCCAGCAGTCCTGACTGGACAACCTCCAATGAGCAGTTCTTC.

This clonotype was detected many times. The chain combines TRBV30 with TRBJ1-1; D perhaps matches TRBD1 (5 bases). Germline CDR1 and CDR2: GTSNPN and SVGIG (reference sequence). The V gene lost 6 bases and the J gene lost 0 bases, with 14 bases spanning the gap. The CDR3 has 14 amino acids. The CDR3 DNA reads as TGTGCCTGCCCCCGGGCAGGGCTGAACACTGAAGCTTTCTTT. Its translation is CACPRAGLNTEAFF.

This clonotype was counted between two and nine times. The chain employs TRBV6-1 and TRBJ2-1; possibly TRBD2 for D (6 bases). The CDR3 consists of 13 residues. Germline CDR1 reads MNHNS; CDR2 reads SASEGT. Trimming removed 6 bases at V and 8 bases at J, with 14 bases between. The CDR3 DNA follows: TGTGCCAGCAGCATACTGGGCGGGGATGAGCAGTTCTTC. Its protein product is CASSILGGDEQFF.

V gene TRBV15 combines with J gene TRBJ2-7; the D gene is possibly TRBD1 (6 bases). V lost 4 bases to trimming and J lost 5 bases, with 15 bases between them. The CDR3 is 14 amino acids. Per the germline V gene, CDR1 is LNHNV and CDR2 is YYDKDF (reference sequence). CDR3: CATSNRRDKDEQYF. As DNA, the CDR3 is TGTGCCACCAGCAACCGCCGGGACAAGGACGAGCAGTACTTC. Full variable domain (rest looked up from reference TRBV15 and TRBJ2-7): DAMVIQNPRYQVTQFGKPVTLSCSQTLNHNVMYWYQQKSSQAPKLLFHYYDKDFNNEADTPDNFQSRRPNTSFCFLDIRSPGLGDTAMYLCATSNRRDKDEQYFGPGTRLTVT.

This clonotype was detected a few times. V usage is TRBV4-3 and J usage is TRBJ1-6; tentatively, D is TRBD1 (5 bases). The V gene lost 0 bases and the J gene lost 4 bases, with 10 bases spanning the gap. The CDR3 covers 16 residues. Germline lookup yields CDR1 LGHNA and CDR2 YSLEER. The CDR3 protein is CASSQDRGTYNSPLHF. The CDR3 nucleotides are TGCGCCAGCAGCCAAGATCGGGGGACTTATAATTCACCCCTCCACTTT.